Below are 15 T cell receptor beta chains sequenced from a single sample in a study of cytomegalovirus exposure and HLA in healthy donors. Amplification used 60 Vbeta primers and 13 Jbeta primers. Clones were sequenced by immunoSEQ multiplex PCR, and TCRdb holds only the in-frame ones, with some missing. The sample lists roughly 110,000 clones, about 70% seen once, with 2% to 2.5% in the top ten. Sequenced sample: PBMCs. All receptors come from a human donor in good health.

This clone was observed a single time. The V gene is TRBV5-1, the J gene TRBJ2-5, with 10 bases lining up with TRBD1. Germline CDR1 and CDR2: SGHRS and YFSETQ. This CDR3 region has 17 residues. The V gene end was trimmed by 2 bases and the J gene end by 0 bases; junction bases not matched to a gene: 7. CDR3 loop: CASSFGDRGQYQETQYF. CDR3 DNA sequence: TGCGCCAGCAGCTTCGGAGACAGGGGGCAGTACCAAGAGACCCAGTACTTC. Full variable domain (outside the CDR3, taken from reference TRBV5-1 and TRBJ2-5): KAGVTQTPRYLIKTRGQQVTLSCSPISGHRSVSWYQQTPGQGLQFLFEYFSETQRNKGNFPGRFSGRQFSNSRSEMNVSTLELGDSALYLCASSFGDRGQYQETQYFGPGTRLLVL.

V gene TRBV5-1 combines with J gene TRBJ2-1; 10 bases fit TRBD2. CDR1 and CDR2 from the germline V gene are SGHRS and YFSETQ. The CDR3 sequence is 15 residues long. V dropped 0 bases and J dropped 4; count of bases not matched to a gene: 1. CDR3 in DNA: TGCGCCAGCAGCTTGGAACTAGCGGGATACAATGAGCAGTTCTTC. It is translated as CASSLELAGYNEQFF. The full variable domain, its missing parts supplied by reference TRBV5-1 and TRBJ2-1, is KAGVTQTPRYLIKTRGQQVTLSCSPISGHRSVSWYQQTPGQGLQFLFEYFSETQRNKGNFPGRFSGRQFSNSRSEMNVSTLELGDSALYLCASSLELAGYNEQFFGPGTRLTVL.

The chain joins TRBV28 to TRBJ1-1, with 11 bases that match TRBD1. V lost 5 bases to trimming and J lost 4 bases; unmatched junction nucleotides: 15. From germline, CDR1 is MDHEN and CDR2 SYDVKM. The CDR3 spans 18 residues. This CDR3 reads CASSPRYIRGQGVTEAFF. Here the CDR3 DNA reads TGTGCCAGCAGTCCGCGTTACATCCGGGGACAGGGGGTCACTGAAGCTTTCTTT.

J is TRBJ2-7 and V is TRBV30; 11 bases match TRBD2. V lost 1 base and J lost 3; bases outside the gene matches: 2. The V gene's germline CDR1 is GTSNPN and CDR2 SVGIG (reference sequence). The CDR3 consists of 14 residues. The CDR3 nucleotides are TGTGCCTGGAGTGGGACTAGCGGGTTCTACGAGCAGTACTTC. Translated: CAWSGTSGFYEQYF.

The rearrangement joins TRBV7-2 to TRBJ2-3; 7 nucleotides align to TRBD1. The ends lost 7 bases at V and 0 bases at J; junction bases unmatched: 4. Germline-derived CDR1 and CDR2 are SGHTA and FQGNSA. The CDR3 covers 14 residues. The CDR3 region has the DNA TGTGCCAGCAACGACAGGGTTAGCACAGATACGCAGTATTTT. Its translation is CASNDRVSTDTQYF. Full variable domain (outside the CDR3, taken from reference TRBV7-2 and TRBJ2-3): GAGVSQSPSNKVTEKGKDVELRCDPISGHTALYWYRQSLGQGLEFLIYFQGNSAPDKSGLPSDRFSAERTGGSVSTLTIQRTQQEDSAVYLCASNDRVSTDTQYFGPGTRLTVL.

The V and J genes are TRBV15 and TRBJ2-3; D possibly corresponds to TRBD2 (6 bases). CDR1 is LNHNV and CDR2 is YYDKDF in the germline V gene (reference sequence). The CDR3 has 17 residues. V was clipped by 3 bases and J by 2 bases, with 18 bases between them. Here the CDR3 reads CATSRGLGVWDTDTQYF. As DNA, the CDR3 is TGTGCCACCAGCAGGGGACTTGGGGTATGGGACACAGATACGCAGTATTTT. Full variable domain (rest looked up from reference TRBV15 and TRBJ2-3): DAMVIQNPRYQVTQFGKPVTLSCSQTLNHNVMYWYQQKSSQAPKLLFHYYDKDFNNEADTPDNFQSRRPNTSFCFLDIRSPGLGDTAMYLCATSRGLGVWDTDTQYFGPGTRLTVL.

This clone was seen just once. The CDR3 DNA reads TGTGCCAGCAGGCCACGAGAGGGGGCAAACACCGGGGAGCTGTTTTTT. Translation: CASRPREGANTGELFF. The V call is TRBV27, the J call TRBJ2-2; 7 nucleotides line up with TRBD1. The V and J ends lost 6 bases and 2 bases, in that order; junction bases with no gene match: 9. The CDR3 spans 16 residues. Germline V CDR1 and CDR2: MNHEY, SMNVEV (reference sequence).

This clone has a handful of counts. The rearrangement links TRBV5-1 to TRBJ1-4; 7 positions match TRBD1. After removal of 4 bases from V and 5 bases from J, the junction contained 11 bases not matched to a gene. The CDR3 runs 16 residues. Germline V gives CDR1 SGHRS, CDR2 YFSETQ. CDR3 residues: CASSRDRERGNEKLFF. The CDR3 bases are TGCGCCAGCAGCAGAGACAGGGAAAGGGGCAATGAAAAACTGTTTTTT.

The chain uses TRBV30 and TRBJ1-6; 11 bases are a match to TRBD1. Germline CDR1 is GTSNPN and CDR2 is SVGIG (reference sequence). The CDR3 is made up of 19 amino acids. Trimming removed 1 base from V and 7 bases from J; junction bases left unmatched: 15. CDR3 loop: CAWSDPRPDRGHRNSPLHF. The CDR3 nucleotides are TGTGCCTGGAGTGACCCAAGGCCGGACAGGGGGCATAGGAATTCACCCCTCCACTTT.

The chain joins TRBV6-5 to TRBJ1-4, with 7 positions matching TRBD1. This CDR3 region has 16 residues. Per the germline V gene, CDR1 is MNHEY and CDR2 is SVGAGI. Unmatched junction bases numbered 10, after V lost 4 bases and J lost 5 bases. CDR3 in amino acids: CASSSPRRGRNEKLFF. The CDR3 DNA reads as TGTGCCAGCAGTTCCCCGCGTAGGGGGCGGAATGAAAAACTGTTTTTT.

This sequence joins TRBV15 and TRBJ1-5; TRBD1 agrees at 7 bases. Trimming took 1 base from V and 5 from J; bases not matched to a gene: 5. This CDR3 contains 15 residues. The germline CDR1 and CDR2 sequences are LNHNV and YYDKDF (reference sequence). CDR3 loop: CATSRASGGDQPQHF. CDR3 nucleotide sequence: TGTGCCACCAGCAGAGCGTCAGGGGGTGATCAGCCCCAGCATTTT. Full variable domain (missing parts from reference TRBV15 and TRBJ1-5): DAMVIQNPRYQVTQFGKPVTLSCSQTLNHNVMYWYQQKSSQAPKLLFHYYDKDFNNEADTPDNFQSRRPNTSFCFLDIRSPGLGDTAMYLCATSRASGGDQPQHFGDGTRLSIL.

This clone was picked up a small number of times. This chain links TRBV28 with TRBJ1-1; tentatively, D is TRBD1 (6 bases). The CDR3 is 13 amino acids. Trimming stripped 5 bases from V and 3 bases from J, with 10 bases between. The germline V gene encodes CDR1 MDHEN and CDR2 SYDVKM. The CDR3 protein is CASSVTGYTEAFF. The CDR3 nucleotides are TGTGCCAGCAGTGTGACAGGATACACTGAAGCTTTCTTT.

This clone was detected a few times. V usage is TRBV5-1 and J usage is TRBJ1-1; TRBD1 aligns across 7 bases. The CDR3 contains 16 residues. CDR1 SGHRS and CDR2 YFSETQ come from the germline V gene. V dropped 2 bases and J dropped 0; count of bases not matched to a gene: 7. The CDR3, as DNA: TGCGCCAGCAGCTTAATACCTGGGACAGTGAACACTGAAGCTTTCTTT. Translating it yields CASSLIPGTVNTEAFF.

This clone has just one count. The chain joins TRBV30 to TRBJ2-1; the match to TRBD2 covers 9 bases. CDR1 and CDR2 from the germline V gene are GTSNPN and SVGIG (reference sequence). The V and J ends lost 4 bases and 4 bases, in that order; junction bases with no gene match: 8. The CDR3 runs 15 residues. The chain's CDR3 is CAWTTSGGFYNEQFF. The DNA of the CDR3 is TGTGCCTGGACGACTAGCGGCGGTTTTTACAATGAGCAGTTCTTC.

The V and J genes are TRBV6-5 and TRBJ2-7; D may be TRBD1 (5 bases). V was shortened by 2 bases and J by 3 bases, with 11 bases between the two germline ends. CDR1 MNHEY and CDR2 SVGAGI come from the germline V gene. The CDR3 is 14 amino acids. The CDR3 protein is CASSYGAGGYEQYF. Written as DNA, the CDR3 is TGTGCCAGCAGTTACGGGGCAGGCGGCTACGAGCAGTACTTC.